This T cell receptor beta chain was retrieved from a study of blood T cell repertoires in COVID-19. Data came from immunoSEQ multiplex PCR; TCRdb stores just in-frame clones and leaves some out. The sample lists some 26,000 clones, over 60% occurring once. The CDR3 is 16 amino acids. Losses at the gene ends were 6 bases for V and 6 bases for J; bases not matched to a gene: 12. Germline CDR1 and CDR2: SNHLY and FYNNEI. The sample comprised peripheral blood. This receptor was taken from a woman older than 75 with acute or convalescent COVID-19. V usage is TRBV2 and J usage is TRBJ2-3; 10 bases are a match to TRBD2. CDR3 nucleotide sequence: TGTGCCAGCAGAGAATTCGAGCGGGGGGGCCCGGATACGCAGTATTTT. As protein: CASREFERGGPDTQYF.